A selection of T cell receptor beta chains follows, all from one sample in a study of cytomegalovirus exposure and HLA in healthy donors. Sequencing was performed with immunoSEQ multiplex PCR; in TCRdb, only in-frame clones are kept and a portion is missing. Of 100,000 to 150,000 clones listed, approximately 81% were seen once; the top ten hold around 1.9%. Sequenced: PBMCs. These receptors all come from a woman aged 25 to 39 in good health and CMV-seronegative. The CDR3 runs from the conserved cysteine through the conserved F or W. D genes are given only for firm matches. Clone size appears in some rows only: once, few, many, or a class for an expanded clone.

clone_size,v_call,j_call,d_call,cdr3_aa,cdr3_nt
-,TRBV27,TRBJ2-4,TRBD1,CASSPGTGVNIQYF,TGTGCCAGCAGTCCGGGGACAGGGGTAAACATTCAGTACTTC
few,TRBV11-2,TRBJ1-1,-,CASSEGTAAFF,TGTGCCAGCAGCGAGGGAACAGCTGCTTTCTTT
-,TRBV6-5,TRBJ2-7,-,CASSYPGHGGSEQYF,TGTGCCAGCAGTTACCCAGGACATGGAGGGTCCGAGCAGTACTTC
once,TRBV14,TRBJ1-6,-,CASPNGTEGSPLHF,TGTGCCAGCCCCAACGGGACTGAGGGCTCACCCCTCCACTTT
-,TRBV27,TRBJ1-1,TRBD1,CASSLSRGTGAFF,TGTGCCAGCAGTTTATCCCGAGGGACAGGGGCTTTCTTT
-,TRBV5-1,TRBJ1-1,-,CASSLVFRNNTEAFF,TGCGCCAGCAGCTTGGTTTTTAGAAACAACACTGAAGCTTTCTTT
-,TRBV6-5,TRBJ2-7,TRBD2,CASSAGESYEQYF,TGTGCCAGCTCGGCGGGGGAGTCCTACGAGCAGTACTTC
-,TRBV20-1,TRBJ2-3,-,CSARGAGGQYF,TGCAGTGCTAGAGGCGCAGGAGGGCAGTATTTT
-,TRBV6-5,TRBJ2-7,-,CASSYPQGRDEQYF,TGTGCCAGCAGTTACCCCCAAGGGCGGGACGAGCAGTACTTC
-,TRBV10-3,TRBJ2-7,TRBD2,CAIRRTSGSYEQYF,TGTGCCATCAGACGGACTAGCGGCTCCTACGAGCAGTACTTC
once,TRBV5-6,TRBJ2-3,TRBD2,CASFDGSGATDTQYF,TGTGCCAGCTTCGATGGTAGCGGGGCAACAGATACGCAGTATTTT
-,TRBV23-1,TRBJ2-3,-,CASSLGGGHYASTDTQYF,TGCGCCAGCAGTCTGGGCGGGGGCCACTACGCTAGCACAGATACGCAGTATTTT
few,TRBV5-6,TRBJ1-5,-,CASSQLNQPQHF,TGTGCCAGCAGCCAACTAAATCAGCCCCAGCATTTT
-,TRBV7-6,TRBJ2-7,TRBD1,CASRDRGDEQYF,TGTGCCAGTCGGGACAGGGGAGACGAGCAGTACTTC
-,TRBV18,TRBJ2-3,TRBD2,CASSQQRGPLDTQYF,TGTGCCAGCTCACAACAGCGGGGTCCCCTGGATACGCAGTATTTT
-,TRBV5-4,TRBJ2-7,-,CASSPDRPNEQYF,TGTGCCAGCAGCCCCGACAGACCGAACGAGCAGTACTTC
-,TRBV15,TRBJ1-4,TRBD1,CATSRQGALNEKLFF,TGTGCCACCAGCAGACAGGGGGCCCTAAATGAAAAACTGTTTTTT
once,TRBV7-8,TRBJ2-3,TRBD1,CARETGGPRTDTQYF,TGTGCCAGAGAGACAGGGGGCCCCCGCACAGATACGCAGTATTTT
-,TRBV18,TRBJ2-7,TRBD2,CASSPLAGGYEQYF,TGTGCCAGCTCACCACTAGCGGGGGGCTACGAGCAGTACTTC
few,TRBV19,TRBJ1-3,-,CASSGSVPTVTYF,TGTGCCAGTAGCGGCAGTGTCCCAACAGTGACATATTTT
-,TRBV7-6,TRBJ1-4,TRBD1,CASSPGQEAEKLFF,TGTGCCAGCAGCCCGGGACAGGAGGCTGAAAAACTGTTTTTT
-,TRBV5-6,TRBJ2-3,TRBD1,CASSFRGPASTDTQYF,TGTGCCAGCAGCTTTAGGGGGCCCGCGAGCACAGATACGCAGTATTTT
-,TRBV11-3,TRBJ2-1,TRBD2,CASSYSGGYNEQFF,TGTGCCAGCAGCTATAGCGGGGGCTACAATGAGCAGTTCTTC
-,TRBV19,TRBJ1-1,TRBD1,CASNRGYTEAFF,TGTGCCAGTAACAGGGGGTACACTGAAGCTTTCTTT
-,TRBV14,TRBJ2-2,-,CASSQPSGKRYTGELFF,TGTGCCAGCAGCCAACCTTCCGGCAAGCGGTACACCGGGGAGCTGTTTTTT
-,TRBV9,TRBJ1-3,-,CASSVVDSGTYGNTIYF,TGTGCCAGCAGCGTAGTAGACTCCGGTACTTATGGAAACACCATATATTTT
-,TRBV19,TRBJ2-1,TRBD2,CASSIFQRGGRSEQFF,TGTGCCAGTAGTATTTTTCAGCGGGGGGGCCGGTCAGAGCAGTTCTTC
-,TRBV9,TRBJ1-2,-,CASSVQGYGYTF,TGTGCCAGCAGCGTGCAGGGCTATGGCTACACCTTC
few,TRBV21-1,TRBJ2-7,-,CASSNLRFGEQYF,TGTGCCAGCAGCAACCTCAGGTTTGGCGAGCAGTACTTC